These 32 T cell receptor beta chains were all obtained from the same sample, sequenced in a study of monozygotic twins with inflammatory bowel disease. TCRdb re-called the 5' RACE reads; one entry per CDR3 protein, DNA not given. The sample table sets out around 400,000 distinct CDR3 sequences. The sequencing input was blood. All receptors come from a human donor with ulcerative colitis or Crohn's disease, or a healthy co-twin of an affected twin (not recorded which).

The chain employs TRBV29-1 and TRBJ2-3; TCRdb reports TRBD1, a call that lacks DNA to check it against. From germline, CDR1 is SQVTM and CDR2 ANQGSEA. This CDR3 has 15 residues. CDR3 loop: CSVESPGRHIYTQYF.

The chain employs TRBV15 and TRBJ2-5; the TCRdb D gene call, TRBD2, has no DNA to confirm it. This CDR3 has 15 amino acids. CDR1 and CDR2 (germline): LNHNV, YYDKDF (reference sequence). The CDR3 region is CATSRAPGLQETQYF. Complete variable domain (other parts from reference TRBV15 and TRBJ2-5): DAMVIQNPRYQVTQFGKPVTLSCSQTLNHNVMYWYQQKSSQAPKLLFHYYDKDFNNEADTPDNFQSRRPNTSFCFLDIRSPGLGDTAMYLCATSRAPGLQETQYFGPGTRLLVL.

V is TRBV5-1 and J is TRBJ1-4; the TCRdb call, TRBD1, lacks DNA for checking. Germline V CDR1 and CDR2: SGHRS, YFSETQ. This CDR3 has 18 amino acids. CDR3 sequence: CASSPRDPGTTTNEKLFF.

The chain couples TRBV28 to TRBJ2-2. The CDR3 runs 12 residues. The germline gives CDR1 MDHEN, CDR2 SYDVKM. Here the CDR3 reads CASSQGTGELFF. The whole variable domain, remainder taken from reference TRBV28 and TRBJ2-2, is DVKVTQSSRYLVKRTGEKVFLECVQDMDHENMFWYRQDPGLGLRLIYFSYDVKMKEKGDIPEGYSVSREKKERFSLILESASTNQTSMYLCASSQGTGELFFGEGSRLTVL.

V and J are TRBV7-6 and TRBJ2-5; TCRdb's D call, TRBD1, is unchecked because there is no DNA. CDR3 length equals 17 residues. Germline lookup yields CDR1 SGHVS and CDR2 FNYEAQ. This CDR3 reads CASSLEVDRGRVETQYF.

This CDR3 is CAISGAMGQGFGYTF. V usage is TRBV10-3 and J usage is TRBJ1-2; TCRdb gives TRBD1 as the D gene, but with no DNA this cannot be confirmed. Germline CDR1 is ENHRY and CDR2 is SYGVKD. CDR3 length: 15 residues.

V and J are TRBV5-1 and TRBJ2-1; TCRdb outputs TRBD1, but without DNA this stays unchecked. Germline lookup yields CDR1 SGHRS and CDR2 YFSETQ. This CDR3 comprises 13 residues. The CDR3 protein is CASSLGQGNEQFF.

The V gene is TRBV7-2, the J gene TRBJ2-3. This CDR3 comprises 15 residues. The V gene's germline CDR1 is SGHTA and CDR2 FQGNSA. The CDR3: CASSLEVFLGKSQYF.

The chain is built from TRBV7-9 and TRBJ1-4; the TCRdb D gene call, TRBD1, has no DNA to confirm it. The CDR3 spans 17 residues. Germline CDR1 and CDR2: SEHNR and FQNEAQ (reference sequence). The CDR3 sequence is CASSSRDRGAANEKLFF.

The chain uses TRBV7-9 and TRBJ1-1; TCRdb selects TRBD1, and the lack of DNA leaves this call unchecked. CDR3 length: 15 residues. In germline, CDR1 is SEHNR, CDR2 FQNEAQ (reference sequence). CDR3 protein: CASSLVLGANPEAFF.

The chain links TRBV5-1 to TRBJ1-5. CDR3 length equals 17 residues. Germline values: CDR1 SGHRS, CDR2 YFSETQ. The CDR3 reads CASSLDGADDIGQPQHF.

The V call is TRBV5-1, the J call TRBJ2-1; without DNA, the TCRdb call of TRBD2 cannot be checked. The CDR3 sequence is 18 residues long. CDR1 is SGHRS, CDR2 YFSETQ, per germline. The CDR3 protein is CASSPEALAGGPYNEQFF.

This chain joins TRBV30 and TRBJ2-3. CDR3 length: 12 residues. Germline V gene data show CDR1 as GTSNPN and CDR2 as SVGIG (reference sequence). The CDR3 protein is CAWRISTDTQYF.

V is TRBV12-3 or TRBV12-4 and J is TRBJ1-2; TCRdb's D gene call, TRBD1, goes unchecked for lack of DNA. The CDR3 is made up of 14 amino acids. The CDR3 sequence is CASSHWGGGYGYTF.

The genes are TRBV6-2 or TRBV6-3 and TRBJ2-2. The CDR3 length is 13 residues. CDR1 MNHEY and CDR2 SVGEGT come from the germline V gene. The CDR3 sequence is CASNKGGLGELFF.

This chain links TRBV28 with TRBJ2-2. The CDR3 is 16 amino acids. Germline CDR1 and CDR2: MDHEN and SYDVKM. CDR3 residues: CASSLAAASWTGELFF.

The chain links TRBV5-1 to TRBJ2-7; TCRdb calls TRBD1, which cannot be checked without DNA. The CDR3 is 15 amino acids. Germline values: CDR1 SGHRS, CDR2 YFSETQ. CDR3 sequence reads: CASSTGDRGKSEQYF.

The chain combines TRBV27 with TRBJ2-1; the TRBD1 assignment by TCRdb is unverifiable without DNA. Looked up from germline, CDR1 is MNHEY and CDR2 is SMNVEV (reference sequence). The CDR3 is made up of 15 amino acids. The CDR3 region is CASRLRTGGGNEQFF.

V usage is TRBV10-3 and J usage is TRBJ2-1; TCRdb returns TRBD2, unconfirmable since there is no DNA. The CDR3 extends over 11 amino acids. Germline values: CDR1 ENHRY, CDR2 SYGVKD. CDR3 protein: CATHLAGEQFF.

This rearrangement joins TRBV7-2 to TRBJ1-2; the D call from TCRdb, TRBD1, cannot be confirmed without DNA. Germline lookup yields CDR1 SGHTA and CDR2 FQGNSA. The CDR3 extends over 16 amino acids. The CDR3 reads CASSLAGRGLRQGYTF. Based on the CDR3 plus reference TRBV7-2 and TRBJ1-2, the full variable domain is GAGVSQSPSNKVTEKGKDVELRCDPISGHTALYWYRQSLGQGLEFLIYFQGNSAPDKSGLPSDRFSAERTGGSVSTLTIQRTQQEDSAVYLCASSLAGRGLRQGYTFGSGTRLTVV.

V usage is TRBV19 and J usage is TRBJ1-5; TCRdb lists TRBD1, though no DNA is available to test this call. The CDR3 totals 15 residues. CDR1 and CDR2 (germline): LNHDA, SQIVND (reference sequence). CDR3 protein: CASSTRGAPNQPQHF. The variable domain in full, with the rest retrieved from reference TRBV19 and TRBJ1-5, is DGGITQSPKYLFRKEGQNVTLSCEQNLNHDAMYWYRQDPGQGLRLIYYSQIVNDFQKGDIAEGYSVSREKKESFPLTVTSAQKNPTAFYLCASSTRGAPNQPQHFGDGTRLSIL.

The V gene is TRBV5-4, the J gene TRBJ2-7. The CDR3 contains 14 residues. The V gene's germline CDR1 is SGHNT and CDR2 YYREEE (reference sequence). The CDR3 spells CASSLGRHSYEQYF.

V usage is TRBV7-9 and J usage is TRBJ1-1; TCRdb selects TRBD1, and the lack of DNA leaves this call unchecked. Germline CDR1 and CDR2: SEHNR and FQNEAQ (reference sequence). The CDR3 spans 15 residues. CDR3 sequence: CASSPTGTGRTEAFF.

The chain couples TRBV7-2 to TRBJ2-7. Per germline, CDR1 SGHTA and CDR2 FQGNSA. CDR3 size: 12 residues. The CDR3 here is CASSALSYEQYF. Full variable domain (rest looked up from reference TRBV7-2 and TRBJ2-7): GAGVSQSPSNKVTEKGKDVELRCDPISGHTALYWYRQSLGQGLEFLIYFQGNSAPDKSGLPSDRFSAERTGGSVSTLTIQRTQQEDSAVYLCASSALSYEQYFGPGTRLTVT.

The CDR3 sequence is CASSLVGAGGSEGEQFF. The chain couples TRBV7-9 to TRBJ2-1; the TRBD1 assignment by TCRdb is unverifiable without DNA. CDR3 length equals 17 residues. Germline V gene lookup returns CDR1 SEHNR and CDR2 FQNEAQ (reference sequence).

The chain is built from TRBV7-2 and TRBJ1-5. CDR3 length: 13 amino acids. Looked up from germline, CDR1 is SGHTA and CDR2 is FQGNSA. The CDR3 spells CASSALSVQPQHF.

The chain joins TRBV23-1 to TRBJ2-5; TCRdb calls TRBD2, which cannot be checked without DNA. TRBV23-1 belongs to the ORF category, with a function that is uncertain. This CDR3 has 15 residues. CDR3 sequence reads: CASNASPGLGETQYF.

V gene TRBV6-1 combines with J gene TRBJ1-6. Germline CDR1 reads MNHNS; CDR2 reads SASEGT. This CDR3 comprises 15 residues. CDR3 sequence reads: CASSDRPPPNSPLHF.

The chain combines TRBV20-1 with TRBJ1-1; with no DNA, the TCRdb D assignment of TRBD1 cannot be verified. Per the germline V gene, CDR1 is DFQATT and CDR2 is SNEGSKA (reference sequence). The CDR3 spans 14 residues. CDR3: CSARRGGANTEAFF.

The chain links TRBV3-1 to TRBJ1-6; the D call of TRBD1 rests on TCRdb alone, since no DNA is present to check it. The CDR3 runs to 15 residues. Germline V gene data show CDR1 as LGHDT and CDR2 as YNNKEL (reference sequence). The CDR3 here is CASSRAWPGNSPLHF.

The J gene is TRBJ1-2, the V gene TRBV7-8; TCRdb returns TRBD1, unconfirmable since there is no DNA. In germline, CDR1 is SGHVS, CDR2 FQNEAQ. The CDR3 length is 17 residues. CDR3 loop: CASSLGTGGVVLSGYTF.

V is TRBV29-1 and J is TRBJ1-2; TCRdb proposes TRBD1, but this gene call is untestable without DNA. The CDR3 extends over 13 amino acids. Germline values: CDR1 SQVTM, CDR2 ANQGSEA. The CDR3 loop reads CSVGVPVNYGYTF.